These T cell receptor beta chains were read from a single sample in a study of siplizumab effects on memory and regulatory T cells. TCRdb's copy holds only in-frame clones and misses some; the assay was immunoSEQ multiplex PCR. This table has some 100,000 clones, 80% to 95% appearing once. The material sequenced was CD8+ T cells sorted from blood. These receptor sequences come from a human donor in good health. CDR3s include the opening cysteine and the closing phenylalanine or tryptophan. Fields, in order: J gene, D gene, clone size, V gene, CDR3 protein, CDR3 DNA. D genes are given only for firm matches. The size of a clone is reported for some rows only, either as once, few or many, or as a class for expanded clones.

>TRBJ2-3|TRBD2|NA|TRBV11-3
CASSLIREGPTDTQYF
TGTGCCAGCAGCTTAATCCGGGAGGGCCCCACAGATACGCAGTATTTT
>TRBJ2-7|TRBD1|NA|TRBV27
CATAGTGAYEQYF
TGTGCCACCGCCGGGACAGGGGCCTACGAGCAGTACTTC
>TRBJ2-1|TRBD1|NA|TRBV5-6
CASSLGDRAAYNEQFF
TGTGCCAGCAGCTTGGGGGACAGGGCGGCCTACAATGAGCAGTTCTTC
>TRBJ1-2|NA|NA|TRBV7-2
CASSVGQPHGYTF
TGTGCCAGCAGCGTAGGACAGCCGCATGGCTACACCTTC
>TRBJ2-5|NA|NA|TRBV7-8
CASSLVPDQETQYF
TGTGCCAGCAGCTTAGTACCTGATCAAGAGACCCAGTACTTC
>TRBJ1-6|NA|NA|TRBV4-1
CASSPRQDNSPLHF
TGCGCCAGCAGCCCCCGACAAGATAATTCACCCCTCCACTTT
>TRBJ2-1|NA|NA|TRBV4-3
CASSHPSLGTSEQFF
TGCGCCAGCAGCCACCCAAGTCTCGGGACCTCCGAGCAGTTCTTC
>TRBJ1-4|TRBD1|NA|TRBV7-9
CASSLSQTGGNEKLFF
TGTGCCAGCAGCTTATCCCAGACAGGGGGTAATGAAAAACTGTTTTTT
>TRBJ2-7|TRBD2|NA|TRBV6-6
CATSPGGGDEQYF
TGTGCCACTTCCCCGGGCGGGGGGGACGAGCAGTACTTC
>TRBJ2-7|NA|once|TRBV7-9
CASSLSAYEQYF
TGTGCCAGCAGCTTGAGCGCGTACGAGCAGTACTTC
>TRBJ2-3|NA|NA|TRBV5-5
CASSLTDTDTQYF
TGTGCCAGCAGCTTGACAGACACAGATACGCAGTATTTT
>TRBJ1-5|NA|NA|TRBV5-6
CASSLSGVVSQPQHF
TGTGCCAGCAGCTTGTCAGGGGTAGTTAGTCAGCCCCAGCATTTT
>TRBJ1-3|NA|NA|TRBV6-1
CASSEYSAGNTIYF
TGTGCCAGCAGTGAATACTCGGCAGGAAACACCATATATTTT
>TRBJ2-5|NA|NA|TRBV7-6
CASSFYAGAQETQYF
TGTGCCAGCAGCTTTTACGCAGGGGCGCAAGAGACCCAGTACTTC
>TRBJ2-3|TRBD2|NA|TRBV5-6
CASSFEREGPQTDTQYF
TGTGCCAGCAGCTTCGAGAGGGAGGGGCCCCAGACAGATACGCAGTATTTT
>TRBJ2-1|TRBD2|NA|TRBV9
CASSVGGTSGYNEQFF
TGTGCCAGCAGCGTGGGGGGGACTAGCGGCTACAATGAGCAGTTCTTC
>TRBJ1-2|NA|NA|TRBV19
CASSIPAGGYTF
TGTGCCAGTAGTATTCCCGCGGGAGGCTACACCTTC
>TRBJ2-2|NA|NA|TRBV9
CASSKNTGELFF
TGTGCCAGCAGCAAAAACACCGGGGAGCTGTTTTTT
>TRBJ2-1|TRBD2|NA|TRBV19
CASSIGSGGAGEQFF
TGTGCCAGTAGTATCGGTAGCGGGGGGGCAGGGGAGCAGTTCTTC
>TRBJ2-7|NA|NA|TRBV10-3
CATWGEGQGSYEQYF
TGTGCCACCTGGGGTGAGGGCCAAGGATCGTACGAGCAGTACTTC
>TRBJ2-3|NA|NA|TRBV9
CASSVAGYSTDTQYF
TGTGCCAGCAGCGTAGCCGGGTACAGCACAGATACGCAGTATTTT
>TRBJ2-2|NA|NA|TRBV10-2
CASTAGSTTGELFF
TGCGCCAGCACCGCAGGGTCTACCACCGGGGAGCTGTTTTTT
>TRBJ1-2|NA|NA|TRBV5-1
CASSLGPGDHYGYTF
TGCGCCAGCAGCCTGGGGCCAGGGGATCACTATGGCTACACCTTC
>TRBJ2-7|NA|NA|TRBV29-1
CSGERSGVIEQYF
TGCAGCGGTGAACGGTCGGGGGTTATCGAGCAGTACTTC
>TRBJ1-2|NA|NA|TRBV7-9
CASSSGLMDGYTF
TGTGCCAGCAGCTCGGGACTCATGGATGGCTACACCTTC
>TRBJ2-7|TRBD1|NA|TRBV7-9
CASSPLDRGDHEQYF
TGTGCCAGCAGCCCGTTGGACAGGGGCGACCACGAGCAGTACTTC
>TRBJ2-7|NA|NA|TRBV6-5
CASSYSLGFSSYEQYF
TGTGCCAGCAGTTACTCGTTAGGGTTTAGCTCCTACGAGCAGTACTTC
>TRBJ2-6|NA|once|TRBV19
CASSGSRSGANVLTF
TGTGCCAGTAGTGGTAGCCGCTCTGGGGCCAACGTCCTGACTTTC
>TRBJ2-2|NA|NA|TRBV2
CASSEGYGGAGELFF
TGTGCCAGCAGTGAAGGGTACGGAGGAGCCGGGGAGCTGTTTTTT
>TRBJ1-2|TRBD1|NA|TRBV27
CASSTDRGSGGYTF
TGTGCCAGCAGTACGGACAGGGGTAGTGGTGGCTACACCTTC
>TRBJ1-1|TRBD1|NA|TRBV11-2
CASSLGQGQVNTEAFF
TGTGCCAGCAGCTTAGGGCAGGGACAGGTGAACACTGAAGCTTTCTTT
>TRBJ2-7|NA|NA|TRBV30
CAWSVPSMEQYF
TGTGCCTGGAGTGTACCCTCTATGGAGCAGTACTTC
>TRBJ1-1|NA|NA|TRBV4-1
CASSRGPNTEAFF
TGCGCCAGCAGCCGCGGTCCGAACACTGAAGCTTTCTTT
>TRBJ1-1|TRBD1|NA|TRBV10-3
CAIRQPLDRANTEAFF
TGTGCCATCAGGCAACCCCTTGACAGGGCGAACACTGAAGCTTTCTTT
>TRBJ2-7|NA|NA|TRBV30
CAWSRENPYEQYF
TGTGCCTGGAGTCGGGAAAATCCCTACGAGCAGTACTTC
>TRBJ2-7|NA|once|TRBV6-1
CASPPETGVYEQYF
TGTGCCAGCCCGCCCGAGACAGGAGTCTACGAGCAGTACTTC
>TRBJ2-2|TRBD2|NA|TRBV10-3
CAISASGGANTGELFF
TGTGCCATCTCTGCTAGCGGGGGCGCGAACACCGGGGAGCTGTTTTTT
>TRBJ2-7|NA|NA|TRBV20-1
CSASPSYEQYF
TGCAGTGCTAGTCCCTCCTACGAGCAGTACTTC
>TRBJ2-5|NA|NA|TRBV11-1
CASSLNRAETQYF
TGTGCCAGCAGCTTAAACAGGGCGGAGACCCAGTACTTC
>TRBJ2-1|NA|NA|TRBV2
CASSEPPWVVHNEQFF
TGTGCCAGCAGTGAGCCACCTTGGGTGGTCCACAATGAGCAGTTCTTC
>TRBJ2-1|TRBD2|NA|TRBV7-2
CASSQGLAHNNEQFF
TGTGCCAGCAGCCAGGGACTAGCACACAACAATGAGCAGTTCTTC
>TRBJ2-7|NA|NA|TRBV11-3
CASSSRQHSYEQYF
TGTGCCAGCAGCTCTCGACAGCACTCCTACGAGCAGTACTTC
>TRBJ2-1|TRBD2|NA|TRBV4-3
CASSPDRTSGLYNEQFF
TGCGCCAGCAGCCCGGACCGGACTAGCGGTCTGTACAATGAGCAGTTCTTC
>TRBJ1-2|NA|NA|TRBV5-1
CASSSGTGYTF
TGCGCCAGCAGCTCAGGGACAGGCTACACCTTC
>TRBJ1-4|TRBD1|once|TRBV6-1
CASSGVQGAATGVEKLFF
TGTGCCAGCAGTGGAGTACAGGGGGCGGCGACGGGAGTTGAAAAACTGTTTTTT
>TRBJ2-3|NA|NA|TRBV5-1
CASSLGSVYTDTQYF
TGCGCCAGCAGCTTAGGAAGCGTCTACACAGATACGCAGTATTTT
>TRBJ2-7|NA|NA|TRBV7-9
CASSFDSSGGSGYEQYF
TGTGCCAGCAGCTTCGACTCCTCTGGGGGATCGGGCTACGAGCAGTACTTC
>TRBJ2-5|NA|NA|TRBV29-1
CSVAQGETQYF
TGCAGCGTTGCGCAGGGGGAGACCCAGTACTTC
>TRBJ2-7|NA|NA|TRBV11-2
CASSLSAESSYEQYF
TGTGCCAGCAGCTTAAGCGCGGAGAGCTCCTACGAGCAGTACTTC
>TRBJ2-5|NA|NA|TRBV6-6
CASCAGLGGTQYF
TGTGCCAGCTGTGCGGGGTTGGGTGGGACCCAGTACTTC
>TRBJ2-1|TRBD2|NA|TRBV4-2
CASSQDLAGGHNEQFF
TGTGCCAGCAGCCAAGATCTAGCGGGAGGCCACAATGAGCAGTTCTTC
>TRBJ2-7|NA|NA|TRBV27
CASRGGYEQYF
TGTGCCAGCAGGGGGGGATACGAGCAGTACTTC
>TRBJ1-1|TRBD1|NA|TRBV4-3
CASSQGRGAEAFF
TGCGCCAGCAGCCAGGGCAGGGGGGCTGAAGCTTTCTTT
>TRBJ2-3|NA|NA|TRBV5-4
CARVDTQYF
TGTGCCAGGGTTGATACGCAGTATTTT
>TRBJ2-5|NA|NA|TRBV23-1
CASRTKVGQETQYF
TGCGCCAGTAGGACCAAGGTCGGGCAAGAGACCCAGTACTTC